This T cell receptor beta chain was found in a study of STAT5B mutations in CD4+ large granular lymphocyte leukemia. Study conclusions and caveats: TRBV06-family usage was enriched in top patient clones (8/27) versus controls (2/35). Main leukemic clonotypes were patient-specific, but about 26% appeared at low frequency elsewhere.

A note on this clone: Its antigen is as yet unknown.

Deletions cut 1 base from V and 1 base from J, with 20 bases between. The CDR3 has 18 amino acids. Germline V gene lookup returns CDR1 SGHDT and CDR2 YYEEEE. Control samples were healthy donors' buffy coats. TCRdb keeps only in-frame clones here, not all; method: immunoSEQ multiplex PCR. The table lists tens of thousands of clones, 79% of them singletons, with roughly 6.4% in the top ten. This sequence was found in a human donor in good health. The chain couples TRBV5-6 to TRBJ1-1; D not resolved. Sequenced material: CD4+ T cells from blood buffy coats. CDR3 DNA: TGTGCCAGCAGCTTGACCCTCACACTGCGAGGGCAGAACACTGAAGCTTTCTTT. This codes for CASSLTLTLRGQNTEAFF.